The TCR beta chain under discussion was sequenced for a study of pediatric ulcerative colitis. Repertoires were generated with immunoSEQ multiplex PCR, while TCRdb's copy carries only in-frame clones and drops some. The repertoire holds tens of thousands of clones, just over 75% seen once, with roughly 5.4% in the top ten. This clone turned up a few times. Its target is unknown. Trimming cost V 4 bases and J 3 bases, with 13 bases left between them. The CDR3 extends over 15 amino acids. The germline V gene has CDR1 LNHDA and CDR2 SQIVND (reference sequence). Findings and caveats of the study: Total lymphocyte DNA, not sorted subsets, was the template. A couple of patients' blood samples yielded substantially fewer templates. Blood-rectal clonal overlap within each person was significantly higher in ulcerative colitis patients than controls. Two rectal CDR3 clonotypes occurred in all ulcerative colitis patients.

The clonotype originates from a boy under 18 with moderate ulcerative colitis. The chain combines TRBV19 with TRBJ1-5; D unclear. Material: blood. The CDR3, as DNA: TGTGCCAGTAGTAGTAGATCAGATCCCAATCAGCCCCAGCATTTT. Translating it yields CASSSRSDPNQPQHF.